The sample holds a few counts of the clone carrying this T cell receptor (beta chain). Antigen: not known. This sample is drawn from a study of spatial heterogeneity in lung cancer. Study-wide background: Detection consistently yielded more beta chains than alpha chains. Bulk RNA-seq from matched material yielded a T cell module score that correlated strongly with TCR transcript counts in tumor regions.

The time point: sample taken at primary tumor resection. Patients with untreated early-stage non-small cell lung cancer, numbering 55 to 80, were the donors. From tumor, nontumor lung or frozen PBMC, whole RNA was taken unsorted for sequencing. Germline CDR1 is SNHLY and CDR2 is FYNNEI. V shed 6 bases, J shed 1 base, and the junction held 7 bases outside the gene matches. The CDR3 is made up of 15 amino acids. Regarding the study as a whole: For expanded intratumoral alpha and beta TCRs, counts tracked tumor mutation counts.

TCRdb fed the 5' RACE reads into MiXCR, producing one record per CDR3 protein. There are approximately 11,000 distinct CDR3 sequences in the sample; roughly 8% occur only once, and less than 25% lies in the top ten. The TCR sequence derives from a female donor with early-stage non-small cell lung cancer. The genes are TRBV2 and TRBJ1-2, with 8 nucleotides matching TRBD1. The sample consisted of lung tumor tissue, taken at surgery. CDR3 DNA: TGTGCCAGCAGAACAGGGGGGGGTATTAACTATGGCTACACCTTC. Its translation is CASRTGGGINYGYTF.